These 17 T cell receptor beta chains were sequenced from one sample in a study of blood T cell repertoires in COVID-19. Some clones are missing from TCRdb's copy, which holds only in-frame ones; the method was immunoSEQ multiplex PCR. The sample carries 150,000 to 200,000 clones, 80% recorded once. The sample consisted of PBMCs or T cells enriched from blood (not recorded which). These receptors were taken from a middle-aged man who had recovered from COVID-19.

The CDR3 sequence: CASSTGLYNEQYF. In DNA form, the CDR3 reads TGTGCCAGCAGTACGGGACTTTATAACGAGCAGTACTTC. The gene calls are TRBV27 and TRBJ2-7, with D perhaps matching TRBD2 (6 bases). Per the germline V gene, CDR1 is MNHEY and CDR2 is SMNVEV (reference sequence). The V end was cut by 5 bases, the J end by 5 bases, with 13 bases between. The CDR3 runs to 13 residues.

V is TRBV3-1 (or the pseudogene TRBV3-2) and J is TRBJ1-4, with TRBD1 matching over 8 bases. In germline, CDR1 is LGHDT, CDR2 YNNKEL (reference sequence). V gave up 3 bases and J gave up 8 bases; unmatched junction bases: 5. The length of the CDR3 is 14 residues. DNA of the CDR3: TGTGCCAGCAGCCAGGACAGGGTTGAAGAAAAACTGTTTTTT. Encoded protein: CASSQDRVEEKLFF.

Worth noting for this clone: This sample includes further DNA sequences coding for the same CDR3. The chain links TRBV12-3 or TRBV12-4 to TRBJ1-1; 7 positions agree with TRBD1. Germline trimming cut 1 base from V and 7 bases from J; bases unmatched to any gene: 0. The CDR3 contains 12 residues. The DNA for the CDR3 is TGTGCCAGCAGTTTAGGGACAGGTGAAGCTTTCTTT. It is translated as CASSLGTGEAFF.

The chain couples TRBV9 to TRBJ2-3; D not resolved. Germline values: CDR1 SGDLS, CDR2 YYNGEE. Trimming removed 1 base at V and 2 bases at J, with 11 bases between. The CDR3 is made up of 15 amino acids. The CDR3 sequence: CASSVNGLDTDTQYF. CDR3 in DNA: TGTGCCAGCAGCGTAAATGGGCTGGACACAGATACGCAGTATTTT. The full variable domain, in which reference TRBV9 and TRBJ2-3 provide the parts outside the CDR3, is DSGVTQTPKHLITATGQRVTLRCSPRSGDLSVYWYQQSLDQGLQFLIQYYNGEERAKGNILERFSAQQFPDLHSELNLSSLELGDSALYFCASSVNGLDTDTQYFGPGTRLTVL.

This clone appeared a few times. The chain is built from TRBV6-5 and TRBJ1-6; 8 bases are shared with TRBD1. The CDR3 is 15 amino acids. The V gene's germline CDR1 is MNHEY and CDR2 SVGAGI. Germline trimming cut 7 bases from V and 6 bases from J; bases unmatched to any gene: 8. The CDR3 sequence is CASTPGQVLNSPLHF. Here the CDR3 DNA reads TGTGCCAGCACGCCGGGACAGGTGCTTAATTCACCCCTCCACTTT.

This chain uses TRBV21-1 with TRBJ2-1; TRBD2 is the table's D call and was not checked against the DNA. TRBV21-1 is labeled a pseudogene. The CDR3 length is 18 residues. The CDR3 DNA is TGTGCCAGCAGCAAGGGCTCGCGGGGGCCTTTTTACTACAATGAGCAGTTCTTC. Amino acid sequence: CASSKGSRGPFYYNEQFF.

The chain recombines TRBV7-8 with TRBJ1-2; the D gene is possibly TRBD1 (6 bases). Trimming cost V 5 bases and J 0 bases, with 13 bases left between them. CDR3 length: 15 residues. CDR1 and CDR2 from the germline V gene are SGHVS and FQNEAQ. The CDR3 reads CASSAQGVANYGYTF. CDR3 in DNA: TGTGCCAGCAGCGCACAGGGAGTGGCTAACTATGGCTACACCTTC.

In its sample, this clone was seen once. The chain carries TRBV30 and TRBJ1-6, with D perhaps TRBD1 (6 bases). The CDR3 runs 13 residues. CDR1 and CDR2 (germline): GTSNPN, SVGIG (reference sequence). V lost 5 bases and J 7 bases, leaving 12 bases between the germline ends. The CDR3 DNA sequence: TGTGCCTGGGGGAGACAGGAGAATTCACCCCTCCACTTT. Its protein is CAWGRQENSPLHF.

V and J are TRBV27 and TRBJ1-2; 11 bases are a match to TRBD1. V gave up 7 bases and J gave up 8 bases; unmatched junction bases: 12. This CDR3 spans 15 amino acids. Germline V gene sequence: CDR1 MNHEY, CDR2 SMNVEV (reference sequence). The CDR3 DNA reads TGTGCCAGCAACACCAACGTGGGACAGGGGGTAGGCTACACCTTC. This translates into CASNTNVGQGVGYTF.

CDR3 sequence: CAWSTTGQEKLFF. The CDR3 bases are TGTGCCTGGAGTACGACAGGTCAGGAAAAACTGTTTTTT. V is TRBV30 and J is TRBJ1-4; TRBD1 might be the D (6 bases). The CDR3 loop spans 13 amino acids. Trimming took off 2 bases at V and 8 bases at J, with 12 bases between the two ends. Germline V lookup: CDR1 GTSNPN, CDR2 SVGIG (reference sequence).

The rearrangement links TRBV18 to TRBJ2-2, with 7 bases identical to TRBD1. The CDR3 covers 14 residues. Trimming took 2 bases from V and 7 from J; bases not matched to a gene: 4. In germline, CDR1 is KGHSH, CDR2 LQKENI. The CDR3 here is CASSPVRDSGELFF. The CDR3 DNA reads as TGTGCCAGCTCACCAGTTAGGGACAGCGGGGAGCTGTTTTTT.

This clone was observed a handful of times. V is TRBV30 and J is TRBJ2-7, with 9 bases fitting TRBD1. The germline CDR1 and CDR2 sequences are GTSNPN and SVGIG (reference sequence). The CDR3 has 13 amino acids. Losses at the gene ends were 1 base for V and 6 bases for J; bases not matched to a gene: 4. The CDR3 DNA is TGTGCCTGGAGTGCAGGGACAGGGCTCGAGCAGTACTTC. Encoded protein: CAWSAGTGLEQYF.

The CDR3 DNA is TGCGCCAGCAGCTTGGTGCGACAGGGAGATGGCTACACCTTC. Protein sequence: CASSLVRQGDGYTF. The chain employs TRBV5-1 and TRBJ1-2; 7 bases align to TRBD1. The CDR3 extends over 14 amino acids. The germline CDR1 and CDR2 sequences are SGHRS and YFSETQ. Trimming took 0 bases from V and 6 from J; bases not matched to a gene: 5.

This clone appeared a single time. The rearrangement uses TRBV20-1 and TRBJ2-2; TRBD1 matches 7 bases. Germline V gene data show CDR1 as DFQATT and CDR2 as SNEGSKA (reference sequence). Trimming took 3 bases from V and 4 from J; bases not matched to a gene: 11. This CDR3 has 16 residues. CDR3 bases: TGCAGTGCTAGTCCTAGGGGGCACAGGCTCACCGGGGAGCTGTTTTTT. Translated, it gives CSASPRGHRLTGELFF.

The chain combines TRBV4-1 with TRBJ1-2; a weak D match, TRBD1 (6 bases). Germline CDR1 is MGHRA and CDR2 is YSYEKL. The CDR3 spans 15 residues. Trimming took 4 bases from V and 4 from J, leaving 16 bases between them. The CDR3 sequence: CASSPRTVGAYGYTF. DNA of the CDR3: TGCGCCAGCAGCCCCCGGACAGTAGGGGCCTATGGCTACACCTTC.

V is TRBV7-6 and J is TRBJ2-5, with D maybe TRBD2 (6 bases). Trimming pared 1 base from V and 5 bases from J, leaving 23 bases between. The CDR3 has 18 amino acids. CDR1 and CDR2 from the germline V gene are SGHVS and FNYEAQ. CDR3 nucleotides: TGTGCCAGCAGCTTAGGATTGTGGAGCGGGTCCCAATGGGAGACCCAGTACTTC. Protein: CASSLGLWSGSQWETQYF. Full variable domain (remainder filled in from reference TRBV7-6 and TRBJ2-5): GAGVSQSPRYKVTKRGQDVALRCDPISGHVSLYWYRQALGQGPEFLTYFNYEAQQDKSGLPNDRFSAERPEGSISTLTIQRTEQRDSAMYRCASSLGLWSGSQWETQYFGPGTRLLVL.

The gene calls are TRBV5-1 and TRBJ1-2; D unclear. The ends were cut back, 0 bases at V and 8 bases at J, with 14 bases in the middle. The germline V gene has CDR1 SGHRS and CDR2 YFSETQ. There are 14 residues in the CDR3. This CDR3 reads CASSLEGTPGGYTF. The CDR3, as DNA: TGCGCCAGCAGCTTGGAGGGAACCCCGGGAGGCTACACCTTC.